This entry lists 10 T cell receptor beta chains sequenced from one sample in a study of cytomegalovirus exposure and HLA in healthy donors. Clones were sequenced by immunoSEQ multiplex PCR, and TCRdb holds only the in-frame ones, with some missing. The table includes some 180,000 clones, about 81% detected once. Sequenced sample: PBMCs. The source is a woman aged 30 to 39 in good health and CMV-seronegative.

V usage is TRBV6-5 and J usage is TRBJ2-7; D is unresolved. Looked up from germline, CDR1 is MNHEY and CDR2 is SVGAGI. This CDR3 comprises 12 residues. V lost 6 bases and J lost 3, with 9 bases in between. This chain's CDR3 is CASRNSLYEQYF. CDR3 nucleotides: TGTGCCAGCAGGAACAGCCTCTACGAGCAGTACTTC.

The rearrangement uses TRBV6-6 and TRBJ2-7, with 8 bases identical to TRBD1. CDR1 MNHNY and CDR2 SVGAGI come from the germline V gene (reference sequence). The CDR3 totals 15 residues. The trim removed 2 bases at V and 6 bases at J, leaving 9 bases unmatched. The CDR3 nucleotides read TGTGCCAGCAGTTACAACTCCGGGACAGGCCCCGAGCAGTACTTC. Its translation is CASSYNSGTGPEQYF.

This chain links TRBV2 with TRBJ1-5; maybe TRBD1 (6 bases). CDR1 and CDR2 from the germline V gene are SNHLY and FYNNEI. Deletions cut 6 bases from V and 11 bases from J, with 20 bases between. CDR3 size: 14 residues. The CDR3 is CASRLLGGTMAQHF. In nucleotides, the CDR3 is TGTGCCAGCAGGCTCTTGGGAGGGACAATGGCCCAGCATTTT.

The CDR3 region is CASSLVRLLAGGSYEQYF. For the CDR3, the DNA is TGTGCCAGCAGCTTAGTGAGGTTACTAGCGGGGGGATCCTACGAGCAGTACTTC. The genes are TRBV11-2 and TRBJ2-7; TRBD2 aligns across 12 bases. The CDR3 is made up of 18 amino acids. Germline V gene lookup returns CDR1 SGHAT and CDR2 FQNNGV. After removal of 1 base from V and 1 base from J, the junction contained 8 bases not matched to a gene.

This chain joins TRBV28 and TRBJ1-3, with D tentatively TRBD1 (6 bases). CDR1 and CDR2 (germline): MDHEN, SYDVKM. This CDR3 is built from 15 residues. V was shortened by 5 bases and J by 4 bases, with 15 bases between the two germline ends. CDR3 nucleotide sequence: TGTGCCAGCAGTCTGTTAGGCAGGGGAGGAAACACCATATATTTT. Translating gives CASSLLGRGGNTIYF.

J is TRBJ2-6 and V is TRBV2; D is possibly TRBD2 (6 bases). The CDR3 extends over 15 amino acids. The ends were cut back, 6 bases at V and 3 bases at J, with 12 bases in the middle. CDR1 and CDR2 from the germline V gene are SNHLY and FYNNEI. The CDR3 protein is CASSLGGVGANVLTF. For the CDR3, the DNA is TGTGCCAGCAGCCTCGGGGGTGTTGGGGCCAACGTCCTGACTTTC. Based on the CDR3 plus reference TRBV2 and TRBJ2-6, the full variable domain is EPEVTQTPSHQVTQMGQEVILRCVPISNHLYFYWYRQILGQKVEFLVSFYNNEISEKSEIFDDQFSVERPDGSNFTLKIRSTKLEDSAMYFCASSLGGVGANVLTFGAGSRLTVL.

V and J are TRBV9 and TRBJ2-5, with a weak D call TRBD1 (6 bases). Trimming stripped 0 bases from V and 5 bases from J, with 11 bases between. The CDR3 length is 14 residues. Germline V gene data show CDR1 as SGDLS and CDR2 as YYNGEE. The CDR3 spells CASSVGIGGETQYF. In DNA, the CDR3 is TGTGCCAGCAGCGTAGGAATAGGGGGTGAGACCCAGTACTTC. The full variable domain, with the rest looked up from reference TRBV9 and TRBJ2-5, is DSGVTQTPKHLITATGQRVTLRCSPRSGDLSVYWYQQSLDQGLQFLIQYYNGEERAKGNILERFSAQQFPDLHSELNLSSLELGDSALYFCASSVGIGGETQYFGPGTRLLVL.

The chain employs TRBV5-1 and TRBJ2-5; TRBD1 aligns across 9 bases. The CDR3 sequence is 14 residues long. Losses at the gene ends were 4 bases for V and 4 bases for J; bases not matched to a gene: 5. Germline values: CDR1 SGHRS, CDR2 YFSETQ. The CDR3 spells CASSPRQGGETQYF. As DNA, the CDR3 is TGCGCCAGCAGCCCCCGACAGGGGGGAGAGACCCAGTACTTC. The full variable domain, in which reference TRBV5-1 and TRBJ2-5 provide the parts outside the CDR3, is KAGVTQTPRYLIKTRGQQVTLSCSPISGHRSVSWYQQTPGQGLQFLFEYFSETQRNKGNFPGRFSGRQFSNSRSEMNVSTLELGDSALYLCASSPRQGGETQYFGPGTRLLVL.

The CDR3 is CASKIQGASQPQHF. CDR3 nucleotide sequence: TGTGCCAGCAAGATACAGGGGGCGAGTCAGCCCCAGCATTTT. This chain connects TRBV2 to TRBJ1-5; 9 bases match TRBD1. From germline, CDR1 is SNHLY and CDR2 FYNNEI. CDR3 length equals 14 residues. J lost 6 bases, V lost 7 bases, and 7 bases had no gene match.

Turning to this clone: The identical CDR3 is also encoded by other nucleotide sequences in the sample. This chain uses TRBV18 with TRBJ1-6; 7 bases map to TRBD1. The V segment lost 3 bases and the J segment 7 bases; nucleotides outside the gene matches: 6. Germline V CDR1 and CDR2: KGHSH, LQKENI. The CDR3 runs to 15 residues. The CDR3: CASSPRTGENSPLHF. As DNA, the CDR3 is TGTGCCAGCTCACCCAGGACAGGCGAAAATTCACCCCTCCACTTT.